These T cell receptor beta chains were read from a single sample in a study of blood T cell repertoires in COVID-19. Profiled with immunoSEQ multiplex PCR; TCRdb holds only in-frame clones, not every one. The repertoire includes 85,000 to 95,000 clones, roughly 90% of them detected once, and over 15% sits in the top ten. Sequencing input: peripheral blood. The receptors stem from a woman aged 80 or over with acute or convalescent COVID-19. The CDR3 runs from the conserved cysteine through the conserved F or W. Each record gives: clone size, V gene, J gene, D gene, CDR3 protein, CDR3 DNA. D genes are given only for firm matches. Not every row has a clone size; where given, it reads once, few, many or a size class.

abundance: .
v_gene: TRBV19
j_gene: TRBJ1-2
d_gene: .
CDR3aa: CASHVRGAYGYTF
CDR3nt: TGTGCCAGTCACGTCAGGGGCGCCTATGGCTACACCTTC

abundance: .
v_gene: TRBV11-3
j_gene: TRBJ2-1
d_gene: .
CDR3aa: CASSSRMGPYNEQFF
CDR3nt: TGTGCCAGCAGCTCTAGGATGGGGCCCTACAATGAGCAGTTCTTC

abundance: .
v_gene: TRBV11-3
j_gene: TRBJ2-1
d_gene: .
CDR3aa: CASSLDRMESSYNEQFF
CDR3nt: TGTGCCAGCAGCTTAGATAGAATGGAGAGCTCCTACAATGAGCAGTTCTTC

abundance: .
v_gene: TRBV3-1/TRBV3-2
j_gene: TRBJ1-4
d_gene: TRBD1
CDR3aa: CASSQGLGQGLNEKLFF
CDR3nt: TGTGCCAGCAGCCAAGGTCTCGGACAGGGCCTTAATGAAAAACTGTTTTTT

abundance: .
v_gene: TRBV23-1
j_gene: TRBJ2-7
d_gene: TRBD1
CDR3aa: CASSHWTGEYEQYF
CDR3nt: TGCGCCAGCAGTCATTGGACAGGGGAGTACGAGCAGTACTTC

abundance: .
v_gene: TRBV9
j_gene: TRBJ2-3
d_gene: TRBD2
CDR3aa: CASSVRSGDYTDTQYF
CDR3nt: TGTGCCAGCAGCGTAAGGTCCGGGGACTATACAGATACGCAGTATTTT

abundance: once
v_gene: TRBV18
j_gene: TRBJ2-3
d_gene: .
CDR3aa: CASSPTATTDTQYF
CDR3nt: TGTGCCAGCTCACCAACAGCCACAACAGATACGCAGTATTTT

abundance: .
v_gene: TRBV19
j_gene: TRBJ1-2
d_gene: TRBD1
CDR3aa: CASSQGDGYTF
CDR3nt: TGTGCCAGTTCCCAGGGGGATGGCTACACCTTC

abundance: .
v_gene: TRBV11-3
j_gene: TRBJ2-1
d_gene: TRBD2
CDR3aa: CASSPSTSGGLSSYNEQFF
CDR3nt: TGTGCCAGCAGCCCCTCGACTAGCGGGGGGCTTAGCTCCTACAATGAGCAGTTCTTC

abundance: .
v_gene: TRBV2
j_gene: TRBJ1-4
d_gene: .
CDR3aa: CASNRGNEKLFF
CDR3nt: TGTGCCAGCAATAGGGGCAATGAAAAACTGTTTTTT

abundance: .
v_gene: TRBV7-9
j_gene: TRBJ2-7
d_gene: TRBD1
CDR3aa: CASSFRQGGTYEQYF
CDR3nt: TGTGCCAGCAGCTTCCGACAGGGGGGGACCTACGAGCAGTACTTC

abundance: .
v_gene: TRBV19
j_gene: TRBJ2-2
d_gene: .
CDR3aa: CASNPLQGVGELFF
CDR3nt: TGTGCCAGTAATCCGTTACAGGGCGTCGGGGAGCTGTTTTTT

abundance: .
v_gene: TRBV29-1
j_gene: TRBJ1-1
d_gene: TRBD1
CDR3aa: CSVEDPTGVRTFF
CDR3nt: TGCAGCGTTGAAGACCCGACAGGGGTTAGAACTTTCTTT

abundance: .
v_gene: TRBV10-3
j_gene: TRBJ2-5
d_gene: .
CDR3aa: CAISDRPEGAQYF
CDR3nt: TGTGCCATCAGTGATAGACCGGAAGGGGCCCAGTACTTC

abundance: .
v_gene: TRBV5-1
j_gene: TRBJ1-4
d_gene: TRBD1
CDR3aa: CASSLDGTVYEKLFF
CDR3nt: TGCGCCAGCAGCTTGGACGGGACAGTGTATGAAAAACTGTTTTTT

abundance: few
v_gene: TRBV4-1
j_gene: TRBJ1-5
d_gene: .
CDR3aa: CASSQLQNSNQPQHF
CDR3nt: TGCGCCAGCAGCCAATTACAGAATAGCAATCAGCCCCAGCATTTT

abundance: once
v_gene: TRBV6-1
j_gene: TRBJ2-7
d_gene: .
CDR3aa: CASSEALGRSSYEQYF
CDR3nt: TGTGCCAGCAGTGAAGCTTTGGGCAGAAGCTCCTACGAGCAGTACTTC

abundance: .
v_gene: TRBV14
j_gene: TRBJ2-3
d_gene: .
CDR3aa: CASSQANSGSTQYF
CDR3nt: TGTGCCAGCAGCCAAGCTAACAGCGGAAGTACGCAGTATTTT

abundance: .
v_gene: TRBV5-1
j_gene: TRBJ2-1
d_gene: .
CDR3aa: CASSSIRGNEQFF
CDR3nt: TGCGCCAGCAGCTCCATACGGGGGAATGAGCAGTTCTTC

abundance: .
v_gene: TRBV7-2
j_gene: TRBJ2-5
d_gene: .
CDR3aa: CASSAGTFGPETQYF
CDR3nt: TGTGCCAGCAGCGCCGGGACATTCGGTCCGGAGACCCAGTACTTC

abundance: once
v_gene: TRBV7-2
j_gene: TRBJ1-2
d_gene: .
CDR3aa: CASSLAGRYGYTF
CDR3nt: TGTGCCAGCAGCTTAGCCGGGAGGTATGGCTACACCTTC

abundance: .
v_gene: TRBV5-1
j_gene: TRBJ2-3
d_gene: .
CDR3aa: CASSLAGTFTDTQYF
CDR3nt: TGCGCCAGCAGCTTGGCGGGGACTTTCACAGATACGCAGTATTTT

abundance: .
v_gene: TRBV5-4
j_gene: TRBJ2-5
d_gene: TRBD2
CDR3aa: CASSSGGAGETQYF
CDR3nt: TGTGCCAGCAGTTCCGGGGGGGCCGGGGAGACCCAGTACTTC

abundance: .
v_gene: TRBV5-1
j_gene: TRBJ2-7
d_gene: TRBD1
CDR3aa: CASSLGDRSLYEQYF
CDR3nt: TGCGCCAGCAGCCTGGGGGACAGAAGTCTCTACGAGCAGTACTTC

abundance: few
v_gene: TRBV28
j_gene: TRBJ1-3
d_gene: .
CDR3aa: CASSLPAGVPSGNTIYF
CDR3nt: TGTGCCAGCAGTTTACCCGCGGGTGTACCCTCTGGAAACACCATATATTTT

abundance: .
v_gene: TRBV28
j_gene: TRBJ2-7
d_gene: TRBD1
CDR3aa: CASRRQGGSYEQYF
CDR3nt: TGTGCCAGCAGAAGACAGGGGGGCTCCTACGAGCAGTACTTC

abundance: .
v_gene: TRBV6-1
j_gene: TRBJ1-1
d_gene: .
CDR3aa: CASSEVRTGTEAFF
CDR3nt: TGTGCCAGCAGTGAAGTTAGGACGGGAACTGAAGCTTTCTTT

abundance: .
v_gene: TRBV27
j_gene: TRBJ1-6
d_gene: .
CDR3aa: CASRTEPQLNSPLHF
CDR3nt: TGTGCCAGCAGAACGGAACCACAGTTAAATTCACCCCTCCACTTT

abundance: .
v_gene: TRBV13
j_gene: TRBJ2-2
d_gene: TRBD1
CDR3aa: CASSSGTENTGELFF
CDR3nt: TGTGCCAGCAGCTCCGGGACAGAAAACACCGGGGAGCTGTTTTTT

abundance: .
v_gene: TRBV6-5
j_gene: TRBJ1-5
d_gene: .
CDR3aa: CASTGGSNQPQHF
CDR3nt: TGTGCCAGCACTGGCGGGAGCAATCAGCCCCAGCATTTT

abundance: .
v_gene: TRBV4-1
j_gene: TRBJ1-5
d_gene: TRBD1
CDR3aa: CASSQGQGAFQPQHF
CDR3nt: TGCGCCAGCAGCCAGGGACAGGGGGCGTTTCAGCCCCAGCATTTT

abundance: few
v_gene: TRBV3-1/TRBV3-2
j_gene: TRBJ2-2
d_gene: TRBD1
CDR3aa: CASTRTGPNTGELFF
CDR3nt: TGTGCCAGCACCCGGACAGGGCCGAACACCGGGGAGCTGTTTTTT

abundance: .
v_gene: TRBV10-3
j_gene: TRBJ1-2
d_gene: TRBD1
CDR3aa: CAISFNRGPVNYGYTF
CDR3nt: TGTGCCATCAGCTTTAACAGGGGGCCGGTTAACTATGGCTACACCTTC

abundance: .
v_gene: TRBV19
j_gene: TRBJ1-1
d_gene: TRBD1
CDR3aa: CASSPRDRRNTEAFF
CDR3nt: TGTGCCAGTAGTCCAAGGGACAGGAGGAACACTGAAGCTTTCTTT

abundance: few
v_gene: TRBV20-1
j_gene: TRBJ1-5
d_gene: .
CDR3aa: CSASRAQGSNQPQHF
CDR3nt: TGCAGTGCTAGTAGGGCCCAGGGAAGCAATCAGCCCCAGCATTTT

abundance: .
v_gene: TRBV12-3/TRBV12-4
j_gene: TRBJ1-1
d_gene: .
CDR3aa: CASSFGEGEAFF
CDR3nt: TGTGCCAGCAGTTTCGGAGAGGGTGAAGCTTTCTTT

abundance: once
v_gene: TRBV3-1/TRBV3-2
j_gene: TRBJ1-6
d_gene: TRBD1
CDR3aa: CASSPTGNNSPLHF
CDR3nt: TGTGCCAGCAGCCCGACAGGGAACAATTCACCCCTCCACTTT